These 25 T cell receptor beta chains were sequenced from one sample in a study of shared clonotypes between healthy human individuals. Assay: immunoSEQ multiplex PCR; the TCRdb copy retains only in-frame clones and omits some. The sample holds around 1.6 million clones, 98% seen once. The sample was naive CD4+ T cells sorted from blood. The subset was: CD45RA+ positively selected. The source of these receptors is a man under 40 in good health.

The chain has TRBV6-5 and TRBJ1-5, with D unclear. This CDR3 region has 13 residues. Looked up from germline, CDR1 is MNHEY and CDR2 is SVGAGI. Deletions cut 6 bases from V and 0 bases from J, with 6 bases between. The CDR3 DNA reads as TGTGCCAGCAGACTTACTAGCAATCAGCCCCAGCATTTT. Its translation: CASRLTSNQPQHF.

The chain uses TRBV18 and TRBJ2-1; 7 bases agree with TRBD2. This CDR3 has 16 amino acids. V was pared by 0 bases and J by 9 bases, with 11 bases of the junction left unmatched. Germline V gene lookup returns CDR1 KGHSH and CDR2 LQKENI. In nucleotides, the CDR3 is TGTGCCAGCTCACCACCTGGGGCGGGAGAGGGTAGTGAGCAGTTCTTC. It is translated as CASSPPGAGEGSEQFF.

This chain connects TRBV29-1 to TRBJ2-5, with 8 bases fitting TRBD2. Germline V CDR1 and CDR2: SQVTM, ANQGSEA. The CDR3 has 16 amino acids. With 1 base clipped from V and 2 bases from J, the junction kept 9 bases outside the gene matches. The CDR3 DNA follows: TGCAGCGTTGAAGTTAGCGGGGTGGGGGTTCAAGAGACCCAGTACTTC. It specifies CSVEVSGVGVQETQYF.

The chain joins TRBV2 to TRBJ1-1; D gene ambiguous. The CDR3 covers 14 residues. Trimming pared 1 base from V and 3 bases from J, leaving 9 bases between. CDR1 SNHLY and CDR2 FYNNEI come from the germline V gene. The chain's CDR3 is CASSEEGVDTEAFF. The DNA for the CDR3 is TGTGCCAGCAGTGAAGAGGGAGTTGACACTGAAGCTTTCTTT.

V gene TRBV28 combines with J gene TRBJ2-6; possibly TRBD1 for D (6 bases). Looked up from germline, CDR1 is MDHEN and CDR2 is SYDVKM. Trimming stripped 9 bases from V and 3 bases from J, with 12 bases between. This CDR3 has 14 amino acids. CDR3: CARDDRRGANVLTF. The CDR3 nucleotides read TGTGCCAGAGACGACAGGCGTGGGGCCAACGTCCTGACTTTC.

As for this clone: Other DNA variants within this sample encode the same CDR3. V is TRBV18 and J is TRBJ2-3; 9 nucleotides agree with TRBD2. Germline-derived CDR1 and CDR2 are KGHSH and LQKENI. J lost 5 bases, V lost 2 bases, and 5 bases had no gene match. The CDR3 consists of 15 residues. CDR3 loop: CASSPAGGPGDTQYF. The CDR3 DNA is TGTGCCAGCTCACCAGCGGGAGGGCCGGGAGATACGCAGTATTTT.

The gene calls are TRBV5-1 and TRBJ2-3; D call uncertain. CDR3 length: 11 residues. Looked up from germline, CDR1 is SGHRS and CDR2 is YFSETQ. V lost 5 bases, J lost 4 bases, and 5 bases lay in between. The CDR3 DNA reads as TGCGCCAGCAGGCAGGCAGATACGCAGTATTTT. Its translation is CASRQADTQYF.

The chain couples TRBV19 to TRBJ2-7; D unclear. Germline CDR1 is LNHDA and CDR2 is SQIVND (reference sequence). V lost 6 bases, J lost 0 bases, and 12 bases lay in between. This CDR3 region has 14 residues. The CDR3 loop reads CASSVWGSSYEQYF. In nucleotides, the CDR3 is TGTGCCAGTAGCGTGTGGGGATCCTCCTACGAGCAGTACTTC.

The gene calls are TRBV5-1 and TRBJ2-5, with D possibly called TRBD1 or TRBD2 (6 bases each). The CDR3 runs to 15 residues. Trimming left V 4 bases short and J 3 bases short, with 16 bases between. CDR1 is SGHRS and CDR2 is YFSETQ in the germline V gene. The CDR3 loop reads CASSRGDLREETQYF. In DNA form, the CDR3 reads TGCGCCAGCAGCAGGGGGGACCTAAGGGAAGAGACCCAGTACTTC.

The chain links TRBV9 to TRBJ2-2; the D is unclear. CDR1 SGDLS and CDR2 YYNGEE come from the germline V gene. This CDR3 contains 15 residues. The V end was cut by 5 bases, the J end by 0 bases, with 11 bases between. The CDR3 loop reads CASSRSTPNTGELFF. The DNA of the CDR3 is TGTGCCAGCAGTAGATCAACGCCGAACACCGGGGAGCTGTTTTTT. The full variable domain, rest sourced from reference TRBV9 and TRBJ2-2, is DSGVTQTPKHLITATGQRVTLRCSPRSGDLSVYWYQQSLDQGLQFLIQYYNGEERAKGNILERFSAQQFPDLHSELNLSSLELGDSALYFCASSRSTPNTGELFFGEGSRLTVL.

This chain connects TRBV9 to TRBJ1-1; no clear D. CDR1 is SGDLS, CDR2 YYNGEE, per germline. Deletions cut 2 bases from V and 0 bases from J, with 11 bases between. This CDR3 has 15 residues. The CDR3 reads CASSVRSHMNTEAFF. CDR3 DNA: TGTGCCAGCAGCGTGAGGTCCCATATGAACACTGAAGCTTTCTTT.

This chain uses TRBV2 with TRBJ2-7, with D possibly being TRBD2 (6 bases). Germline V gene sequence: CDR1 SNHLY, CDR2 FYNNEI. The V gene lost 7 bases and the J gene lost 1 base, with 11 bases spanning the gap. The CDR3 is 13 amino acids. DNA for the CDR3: TGTGCCAGCAATCGGGAGAGGTCCTACGAGCAGTACTTC. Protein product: CASNRERSYEQYF.

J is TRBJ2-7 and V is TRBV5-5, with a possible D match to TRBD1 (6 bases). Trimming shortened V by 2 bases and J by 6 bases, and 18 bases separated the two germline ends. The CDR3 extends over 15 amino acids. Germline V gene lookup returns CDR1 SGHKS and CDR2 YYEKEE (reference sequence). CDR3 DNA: TGTGCCAGCAGCTTCCCCACAGGGCTGCTCGCCGAGCAGTACTTC. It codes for CASSFPTGLLAEQYF.

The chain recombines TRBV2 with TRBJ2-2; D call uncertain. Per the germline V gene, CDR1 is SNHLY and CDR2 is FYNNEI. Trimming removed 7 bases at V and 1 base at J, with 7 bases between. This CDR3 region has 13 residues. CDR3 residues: CASKAENTGELFF. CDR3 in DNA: TGTGCCAGCAAGGCGGAGAACACCGGGGAGCTGTTTTTT.

The CDR3 reads CASSAGLAAKRSFYEQYF. The CDR3 DNA reads TGTGCCAGCAGCGCGGGACTAGCGGCAAAAAGGAGCTTCTACGAGCAGTACTTC. This chain connects TRBV5-4 to TRBJ2-7, with 11 bases matching TRBD2. The CDR3 runs to 18 residues. Germline CDR1 SGHNT, CDR2 YYREEE (reference sequence). The junction had 15 bases not matched to a gene; V was cut back by 4 bases and J by 3 bases.

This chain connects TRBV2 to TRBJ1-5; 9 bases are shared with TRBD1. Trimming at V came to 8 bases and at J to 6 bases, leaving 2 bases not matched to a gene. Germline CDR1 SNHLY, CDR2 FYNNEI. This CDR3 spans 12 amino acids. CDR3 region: CASGTGSQPQHF. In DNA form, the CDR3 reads TGTGCCAGCGGGACAGGGAGTCAGCCCCAGCATTTT.

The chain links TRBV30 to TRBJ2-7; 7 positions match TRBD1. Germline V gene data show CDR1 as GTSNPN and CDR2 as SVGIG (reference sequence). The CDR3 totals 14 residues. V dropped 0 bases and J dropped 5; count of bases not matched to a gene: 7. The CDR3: CAWSVQGRWHEQYF. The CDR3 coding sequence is TGTGCCTGGAGTGTACAGGGGCGGTGGCACGAGCAGTACTTC.

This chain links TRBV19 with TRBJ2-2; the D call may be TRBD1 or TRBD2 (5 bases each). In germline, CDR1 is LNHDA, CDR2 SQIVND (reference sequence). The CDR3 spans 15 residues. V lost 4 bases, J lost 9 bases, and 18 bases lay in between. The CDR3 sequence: CASSRGGTRYRELFF. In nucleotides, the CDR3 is TGTGCCAGTAGTAGGGGTGGGACGCGGTACCGGGAGCTGTTTTTT.

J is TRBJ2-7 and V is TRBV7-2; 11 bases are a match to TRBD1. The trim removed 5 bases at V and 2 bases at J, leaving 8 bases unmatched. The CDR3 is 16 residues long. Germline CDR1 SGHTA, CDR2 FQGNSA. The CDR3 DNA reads TGTGCCAGCAGCCAATTCGGACAGGGGGCGCCCTACGAGCAGTACTTC. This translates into CASSQFGQGAPYEQYF.

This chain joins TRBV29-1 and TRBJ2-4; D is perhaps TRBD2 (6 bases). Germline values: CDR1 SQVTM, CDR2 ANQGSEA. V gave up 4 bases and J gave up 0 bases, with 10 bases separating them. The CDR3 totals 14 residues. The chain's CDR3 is CSVGGVLAKNIQYF. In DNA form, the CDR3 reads TGCAGCGTTGGGGGGGTGCTAGCCAAAAACATTCAGTACTTC.

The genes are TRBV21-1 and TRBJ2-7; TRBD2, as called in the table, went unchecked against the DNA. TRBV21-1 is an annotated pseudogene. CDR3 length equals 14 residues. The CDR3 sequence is CASSQGGTSGEQYF. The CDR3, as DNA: TGTGCCAGCAGCCAGGGGGGGACTAGCGGCGAGCAGTACTTC.

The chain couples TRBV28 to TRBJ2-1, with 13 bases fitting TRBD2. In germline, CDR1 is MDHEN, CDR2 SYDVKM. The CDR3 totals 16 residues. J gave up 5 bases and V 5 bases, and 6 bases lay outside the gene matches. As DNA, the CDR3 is TGTGCCAGCAGTCCCACTAGCGGGAGGGCCAACAATGAGCAGTTCTTC. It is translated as CASSPTSGRANNEQFF.

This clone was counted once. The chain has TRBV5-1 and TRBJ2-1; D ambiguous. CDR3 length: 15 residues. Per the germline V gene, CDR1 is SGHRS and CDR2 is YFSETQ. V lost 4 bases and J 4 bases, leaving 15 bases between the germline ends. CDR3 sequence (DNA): TGCGCCAGCAGCGACCCGGTGGACCCATACAATGAGCAGTTCTTC. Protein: CASSDPVDPYNEQFF.

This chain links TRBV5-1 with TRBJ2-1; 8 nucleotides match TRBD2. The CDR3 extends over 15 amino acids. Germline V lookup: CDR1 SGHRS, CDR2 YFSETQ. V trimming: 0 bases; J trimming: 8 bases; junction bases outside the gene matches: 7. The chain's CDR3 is CASSLAGTSLDEQFF. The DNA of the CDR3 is TGCGCCAGCAGCTTGGCTGGGACTAGTTTGGATGAGCAGTTCTTC.

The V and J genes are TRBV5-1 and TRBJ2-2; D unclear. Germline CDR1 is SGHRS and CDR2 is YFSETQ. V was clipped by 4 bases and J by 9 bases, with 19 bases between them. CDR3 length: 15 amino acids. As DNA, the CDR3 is TGCGCCAGCAGCGTAGGAATTGTGCAAACCCGGGAGCTGTTTTTT. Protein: CASSVGIVQTRELFF. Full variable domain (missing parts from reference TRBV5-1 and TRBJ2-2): KAGVTQTPRYLIKTRGQQVTLSCSPISGHRSVSWYQQTPGQGLQFLFEYFSETQRNKGNFPGRFSGRQFSNSRSEMNVSTLELGDSALYLCASSVGIVQTRELFFGEGSRLTVL.